This paragraph covers one T cell receptor beta chain sequence. Antigen: not known. Repertoires were generated with immunoSEQ multiplex PCR, while TCRdb's copy carries only in-frame clones and drops some. The sample contains tens of thousands of clones, nearly 98% of which appear only once. The sample is drawn from a study of Tregs in tolerant kidney transplant recipients. The CDR3 is 15 amino acids. CDR1 KGHSH and CDR2 LQKENI come from the germline V gene. The V gene end was trimmed by 6 bases and the J gene end by 4 bases; junction bases not matched to a gene: 12. Overall study findings and caveats: No direct test of biological reproducibility was done here. Findings come from small patient numbers and require larger validation. Tolerant patients' donor-specific Tregs expanded beyond overall Tregs, suggesting antigen-driven growth.

The sample here was Tregs from blood, taken before the transplant. The V gene is TRBV18, the J gene TRBJ2-7, with 7 bases fitting TRBD1. The source is a human donor who received a combined kidney and bone marrow transplant. CDR3 bases: TGTGCCAGCTCCCCTACCCGGGACAGCCATTACGAGCAGTACTTC. It specifies CASSPTRDSHYEQYF.